Following are 20 T cell receptor beta chains from one sample sequenced in a study of molecular identifiers for immune sequencing clone quantification. MiXCR was run by TCRdb on the PCR reads, yielding one entry per CDR3 protein. The profile shows about 640,000 distinct CDR3 sequences, approximately 20% of them singletons. Specimen: naive CD8+ T cells from blood, with Jurkat cell RNA spiked in. Subset here: FACS-sorted CD8+CD4-CCR7+CD45RA+ naive T cells. The receptors here all came from a human donor in good health. Some libraries in this study had Jurkat cell RNA spiked in.

This chain uses TRBV9 with TRBJ2-3, with D hard to call. V was pared by 0 bases and J by 2 bases, with 7 bases between. CDR1 and CDR2 from the germline V gene are SGDLS and YYNGEE. The CDR3 has 14 residues. The CDR3 sequence: CASSVGLITDTQYF. The CDR3 coding sequence is TGTGCCAGCAGCGTAGGATTGATCACAGATACGCAGTATTTT.

This clonotype was picked up many times. CDR3 amino acids: CASSLEAGGLGTDTQYF. In nucleotides, the CDR3 is TGTGCCAGCAGCTTGGAAGCGGGGGGGCTAGGGACAGATACGCAGTATTTT. This sequence joins TRBV5-6 and TRBJ2-3; 10 bases map to TRBD2. The CDR3 contains 17 residues. In germline, CDR1 is SGHDT, CDR2 YYEEEE. Losses at the gene ends were 0 bases for V and 3 bases for J; bases not matched to a gene: 7.

This clonotype was seen many times. This chain connects TRBV5-6 to TRBJ1-5; no reliable D call. This CDR3 has 15 amino acids. CDR1 and CDR2 (germline): SGHDT, YYEEEE. Trimming took off 3 bases at V and 0 bases at J, with 10 bases between the two ends. The CDR3 bases are TGTGCCAGCAGCTACCGACGGTCTAGCAATCAGCCCCAGCATTTT. This codes for CASSYRRSSNQPQHF.

This chain links TRBV5-6 with TRBJ2-2; D call uncertain. Trimming shortened V by 2 bases and J by 1 base, and 6 bases separated the two germline ends. The CDR3 spans 14 residues. Germline lookup yields CDR1 SGHDT and CDR2 YYEEEE. The CDR3 reads CASSFRRNTGELFF. In DNA, the CDR3 is TGTGCCAGCAGCTTTAGGCGGAACACCGGGGAGCTGTTTTTT.

In this sample, this clonotype turned up many times. The CDR3 protein is CASSRSSGRVGEQFF. As DNA, the CDR3 is TGTGCCAGCAGTCGTTCTAGCGGGAGAGTGGGTGAGCAGTTCTTC. The chain employs TRBV12-3 or TRBV12-4 and TRBJ2-1; 10 bases are a match to TRBD2. This CDR3 has 15 residues. Trimming at V came to 5 bases and at J to 9 bases, leaving 10 bases not matched to a gene.

The table lists this clonotype with many counts. The chain joins TRBV20-1 to TRBJ1-5; 7 bases agree with TRBD1. CDR3 length: 12 amino acids. Germline assignment: CDR1 DFQATT and CDR2 SNEGSKA (reference sequence). With 5 bases clipped from V and 6 bases from J, the junction kept 4 bases outside the gene matches. The CDR3 region has the DNA TGCAGTGCTTCGACAGGGACTCAGCCCCAGCATTTT. This gives the protein CSASTGTQPQHF.

This clonotype turned up a few times. This chain joins TRBV12-3 or TRBV12-4 and TRBJ2-1; D remains ambiguous. The CDR3 has 14 residues. Trimming took off 2 bases at V and 5 bases at J, with 10 bases between the two ends. CDR3 sequence: CASSLSQKNNEQFF. DNA of the CDR3: TGTGCCAGCAGTTTAAGTCAGAAAAACAATGAGCAGTTCTTC.

This clonotype was seen many times. The chain employs TRBV7-9 and TRBJ2-7; 7 bases align to TRBD2. This CDR3 is built from 15 residues. Germline CDR1 and CDR2: SEHNR and FQNEAQ (reference sequence). Trimming cost V 4 bases and J 3 bases; bases outside gene matches: 9. CDR3 sequence reads: CASSSMGGSLYEQYF. CDR3 in DNA: TGTGCCAGCAGCTCCATGGGGGGGAGCCTCTACGAGCAGTACTTC.

This clonotype occurred many times. This chain connects TRBV7-2 to TRBJ2-1; TRBD2 might be the D (6 bases). V dropped 0 bases and J dropped 6 bases, with 12 bases sitting between them. Germline V lookup: CDR1 SGHTA, CDR2 FQGNSA. The CDR3 is made up of 15 amino acids. CDR3 protein: CASSLAAGSGNEQFF. In nucleotides, the CDR3 is TGTGCCAGCAGCTTAGCCGCGGGGTCTGGCAATGAGCAGTTCTTC.

This clonotype showed up many times. The rearrangement links TRBV9 to TRBJ1-1; D gene ambiguous. The CDR3 has 13 amino acids. From germline, CDR1 is SGDLS and CDR2 YYNGEE. Trimming removed 0 bases at V and 2 bases at J, with 5 bases between. CDR3 DNA: TGTGCCAGCAGCGTAGACCAAAACACTGAAGCTTTCTTT. This codes for CASSVDQNTEAFF.

Many counts were recorded for this clonotype. The V and J genes are TRBV27 and TRBJ2-1; D is uncertain. Trimming shortened V by 3 bases and J by 2 bases, and 11 bases separated the two germline ends. There are 15 residues in the CDR3. Germline-derived CDR1 and CDR2 are MNHEY and SMNVEV (reference sequence). CDR3 nucleotide sequence: TGTGCCAGCAGTTTGTCCCAGGCCACCTACAATGAGCAGTTCTTC. Translated: CASSLSQATYNEQFF.

Notes on this clonotype: A much larger clone differs by one base, so this may be a read error. CDR3 amino acids: CASRGLARSYNEQLF. The CDR3, as DNA: TGTGCCAGCAGAGGACTAGCTCGGTCCTACAATGAGCAGCTCTTC. This chain links TRBV7-9 with TRBJ2-1, with 8 bases matching TRBD2. In germline, CDR1 is SEHNR, CDR2 FQNEAQ (reference sequence). The CDR3 spans 15 residues.

Comment on this clonotype: A much larger clonotype is one base distant, so this may be a read error. The V and J genes are TRBV14 and TRBJ2-5, with TRBD2 as a possible D gene (5 bases). The CDR3 extends over 15 amino acids. With 9 bases removed from V and 7 bases from J, the gap between germline ends came to 24 bases. CDR1 is SGHDN and CDR2 is FVKESK in the germline V gene. CDR3 sequence reads: CARFSTTSTIRTQYF. The CDR3 nucleotides are TGTGCCAGGTTTTCGACTACGTCGACGATAAGGACCCAGTACTTC.

The chain recombines TRBV2 with TRBJ2-5; D is ambiguous. Germline assignment: CDR1 SNHLY and CDR2 FYNNEI. The CDR3 extends over 11 amino acids. V was pared by 4 bases and J by 5 bases, with 5 bases between. Written as DNA, the CDR3 is TGTGCCAGCAGTGGGGCGGAGACCCAGTACTTC. It translates to CASSGAETQYF.

For this clonotype: Being one base from a much bigger clone, this may be a read error. The rearrangement uses TRBV4-3 and TRBJ1-4; D possibly corresponds to TRBD1 (5 bases). Germline CDR1 reads LGHNA; CDR2 reads YSLEER. This CDR3 is 17 amino acids long. The CDR3 loop reads CASSQGEQVALDEELFF. For the CDR3, the DNA is TGCGCCAGCAGCCAAGGAGAACAGGTGGCCCTAGATGAAGAACTGTTTTTT.

This clonotype came up a few times. V gene TRBV21-1 combines with J gene TRBJ2-2; the table names TRBD1, a call not compared with the DNA. TRBV21-1 represents a pseudogene. This CDR3 has 19 residues. The DNA of the CDR3 is TGTGCCAGCAGCAAGAGTAGAGACAGTGGGTCGACGAACACCGGGGAGCTGTTTTTT. It is translated as CASSKSRDSGSTNTGELFF.

The chain uses TRBV2 and TRBJ2-3; TRBD2 aligns across 13 bases. Germline CDR1 reads SNHLY; CDR2 reads FYNNEI. V shed 4 bases and J 4 bases; nucleotides not matched to a gene: 2. The CDR3 has 15 amino acids. The CDR3 DNA reads as TGTGCCAGCAGTGGAGGACTAGCGGGGGCAGATACGCAGTATTTT. Protein: CASSGGLAGADTQYF. Looking up the rest from reference TRBV2 and TRBJ2-3 gives the full variable domain: EPEVTQTPSHQVTQMGQEVILRCVPISNHLYFYWYRQILGQKVEFLVSFYNNEISEKSEIFDDQFSVERPDGSNFTLKIRSTKLEDSAMYFCASSGGLAGADTQYFGPGTRLTVL.

This clonotype came up a few times. The CDR3 nucleotides read TGTGCCAGCAGCCCCTCGACTAGCGGGAGGGCCCTCTCCTACGAGCAGTACTTC. It encodes CASSPSTSGRALSYEQYF. This sequence joins TRBV3-1 and TRBJ2-7; TRBD2 matches 14 bases. Germline loops: CDR1 LGHDT, CDR2 YNNKEL (reference sequence). V dropped 4 bases and J dropped 0; count of bases not matched to a gene: 8. CDR3 length: 18 amino acids.

This clonotype has more than one count but fewer than ten. Relative to the germline gene, one junction end is altered; a read error may explain this. The chain recombines TRBV28 with TRBJ1-5; 7 bases fit TRBD1. The CDR3 contains 15 residues. The V gene's germline CDR1 is MDHEN and CDR2 SYDVKM. This CDR3 reads CASSPRQGSNQPRHF. CDR3 sequence (DNA): TGTGCCAGCAGTCCACGACAGGGTTCCAATCAGCCCCGGCATTTT.

The sample holds many counts of this clonotype. V and J are TRBV7-6 and TRBJ2-5; the match to TRBD1 covers 7 bases. The CDR3 extends over 16 amino acids. V shed 1 base and J 2 bases; nucleotides not matched to a gene: 7. The germline V gene encodes CDR1 SGHVS and CDR2 FNYEAQ. Here the CDR3 DNA reads TGTGCCAGCAGCTTAGATCTCCGGGACAGACAAGAGACCCAGTACTTC. Encoded protein: CASSLDLRDRQETQYF.